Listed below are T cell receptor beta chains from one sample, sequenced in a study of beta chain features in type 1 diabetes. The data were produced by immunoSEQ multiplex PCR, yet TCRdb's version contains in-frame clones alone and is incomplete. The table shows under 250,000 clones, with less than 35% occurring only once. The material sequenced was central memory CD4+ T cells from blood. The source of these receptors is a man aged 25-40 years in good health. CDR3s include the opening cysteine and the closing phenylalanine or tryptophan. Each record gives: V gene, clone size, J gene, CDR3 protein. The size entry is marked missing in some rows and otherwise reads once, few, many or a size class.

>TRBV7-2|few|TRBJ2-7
CASSLTRKGEQYF
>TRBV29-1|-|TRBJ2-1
CSVDARRLAGGRSSYNEQFF
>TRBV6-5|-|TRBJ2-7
CASGRQGSAYEQYF
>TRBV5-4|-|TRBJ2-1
CASSVPGLPYNEQFF
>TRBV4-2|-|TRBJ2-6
CASSITVSGANVLTF
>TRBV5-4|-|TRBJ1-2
CASNMGQQNYGYTF
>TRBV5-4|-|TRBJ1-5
CASSIKGSNQPQHF
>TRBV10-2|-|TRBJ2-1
CASSDTSAHSYNEQFF
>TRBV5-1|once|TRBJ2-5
CASSPTGEETQYF
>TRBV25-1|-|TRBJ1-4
CASSESLYRERADEKLFF
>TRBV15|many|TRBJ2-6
CATSPSQGAGANVLTF
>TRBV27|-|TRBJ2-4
CASSPPRGTGTKNIQYF
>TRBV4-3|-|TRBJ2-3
CASSQDATKWRTDTQYF
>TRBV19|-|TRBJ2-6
CASSILGSGANVLTF
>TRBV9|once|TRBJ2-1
CASSVAGTGAYNEQFF
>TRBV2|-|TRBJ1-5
CASSEGQPGQPQHF
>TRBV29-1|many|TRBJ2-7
CSARWGYEQYF
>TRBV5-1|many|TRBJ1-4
CASSAGTLTNEKLFF
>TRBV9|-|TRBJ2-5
CASSVDSFQETQYF
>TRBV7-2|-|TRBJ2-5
CASSLGTIQETQYF
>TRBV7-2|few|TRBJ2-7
CASSRAASGSIYEQYF
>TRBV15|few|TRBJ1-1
CATSPWGRGVPEAFF
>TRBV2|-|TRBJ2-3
CASSSGQVQDTQYF
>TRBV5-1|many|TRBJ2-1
CASSLHSQGYDEQFF
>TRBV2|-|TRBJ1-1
CASSVTGSEAFF
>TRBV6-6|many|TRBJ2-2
CASGPFRNTGELFF
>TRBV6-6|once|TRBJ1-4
CASRGRNEKLFF
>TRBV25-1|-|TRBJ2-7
CASSATGGVYEQYF
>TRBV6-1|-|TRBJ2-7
CASSVQGPGSYEQYF
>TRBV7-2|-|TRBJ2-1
CASSSGQGNEQFF